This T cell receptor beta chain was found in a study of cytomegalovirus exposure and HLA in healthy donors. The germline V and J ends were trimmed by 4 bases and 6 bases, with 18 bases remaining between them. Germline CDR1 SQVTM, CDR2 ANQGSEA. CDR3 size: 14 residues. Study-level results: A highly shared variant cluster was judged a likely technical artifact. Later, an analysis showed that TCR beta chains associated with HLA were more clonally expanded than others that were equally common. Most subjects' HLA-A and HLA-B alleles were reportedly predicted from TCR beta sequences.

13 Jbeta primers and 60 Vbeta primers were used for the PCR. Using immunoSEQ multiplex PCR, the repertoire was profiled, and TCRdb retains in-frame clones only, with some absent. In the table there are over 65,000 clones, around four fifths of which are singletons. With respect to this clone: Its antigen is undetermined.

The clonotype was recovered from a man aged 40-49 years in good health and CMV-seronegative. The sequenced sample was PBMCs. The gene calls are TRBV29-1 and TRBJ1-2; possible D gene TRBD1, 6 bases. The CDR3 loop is CSVGLQGSRDGYTF. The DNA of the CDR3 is TGCAGCGTTGGGCTACAGGGTTCAAGGGATGGCTACACCTTC.